Presented here are 26 T cell receptor beta chains from one specimen sequenced in a study of T cell changes during pregnancy in multiple sclerosis. The protocol was immunoSEQ multiplex PCR, while the TCRdb copy is restricted to in-frame clones and leaves out a portion. The table lists under 110,000 clones, roughly 90% of them singletons, with approximately 1.6% in the top ten. This material consisted of peripheral blood, taken after pregnancy. Every receptor here comes from a female donor with multiple sclerosis, enrolled in a pregnancy study.

The chain employs TRBV5-1 and TRBJ1-1; 8 bases agree with TRBD1. CDR3 length equals 14 residues. V trimming: 4 bases; J trimming: 5 bases; junction bases outside the gene matches: 7. CDR1 and CDR2 (germline): SGHRS, YFSETQ. The CDR3 spells CASSRLTGGTEAFF. CDR3 in DNA: TGCGCCAGCAGCAGACTTACAGGGGGTACTGAAGCTTTCTTT.

The chain combines TRBV5-1 with TRBJ1-5; the match to TRBD1 covers 8 bases. Germline V gene data show CDR1 as SGHRS and CDR2 as YFSETQ. This CDR3 region has 16 residues. J was trimmed by 7 bases and V by 0 bases; bases with no gene match: 9. The CDR3 sequence is CASSLGWTGTGQPQHF. In DNA form, the CDR3 reads TGCGCCAGCAGCTTGGGATGGACAGGGACGGGGCAGCCCCAGCATTTT.

The chain has TRBV30 and TRBJ2-3, with D perhaps matching TRBD2 (6 bases). From germline, CDR1 is GTSNPN and CDR2 SVGIG (reference sequence). The CDR3 is made up of 13 amino acids. Trimming removed 4 bases at V and 2 bases at J, with 10 bases between. This CDR3 is CAWNGGVTDTQYF. The CDR3 bases are TGTGCCTGGAACGGCGGGGTCACAGATACGCAGTATTTT.

The rearrangement uses TRBV28 and TRBJ2-7; 9 positions match TRBD1. Unmatched junction bases numbered 6, after V lost 5 bases and J lost 1 base. The CDR3 spans 15 residues. From germline, CDR1 is MDHEN and CDR2 SYDVKM. The CDR3 region has the DNA TGTGCCAGCAGTCGAACCGGGACAGGGTCCTACGAGCAGTACTTC. The encoded protein is CASSRTGTGSYEQYF.

This rearrangement joins TRBV6-5 to TRBJ1-2, with D perhaps TRBD1 (6 bases). V was pared by 0 bases and J by 4 bases, with 6 bases between. This CDR3 has 13 residues. The V gene's germline CDR1 is MNHEY and CDR2 SVGAGI. CDR3 sequence reads: CASSYSTGYGYTF. The CDR3 nucleotides read TGTGCCAGCAGTTACTCGACAGGCTATGGCTACACCTTC.

V and J are TRBV5-1 and TRBJ2-2, with D maybe TRBD2 (5 bases). The CDR3 has 17 residues. Trimming removed 2 bases at V and 1 base at J, with 15 bases between. The germline gives CDR1 SGHRS, CDR2 YFSETQ. CDR3 residues: CASSFLAGNGNTGELFF. The CDR3 bases are TGCGCCAGCAGCTTTTTGGCCGGGAACGGGAACACCGGGGAGCTGTTTTTT.

The rearrangement links TRBV14 to TRBJ2-1; D is unclear. V was pared by 4 bases and J by 0 bases, with 13 bases between. Germline CDR1 and CDR2: SGHDN and FVKESK. This CDR3 spans 16 amino acids. CDR3 DNA: TGTGCCAGCAGCCCAAGACTGCCGAGCTCCTACAATGAGCAGTTCTTC. Translation gives CASSPRLPSSYNEQFF.

J is TRBJ2-1 and V is TRBV28; D gene unclear. The V gene lost 7 bases and the J gene lost 3 bases, with 13 bases spanning the gap. CDR3 size: 14 residues. Germline V CDR1 and CDR2: MDHEN, SYDVKM. This CDR3 reads CASTRRGFYNEQFF. The CDR3 DNA reads TGTGCCAGCACCCGCCGAGGCTTCTACAATGAGCAGTTCTTC.

This chain connects TRBV6-1 to TRBJ2-6; TRBD1 agrees at 10 bases. This CDR3 is built from 17 residues. Germline CDR1 MNHNS, CDR2 SASEGT. With V trimmed by 4 bases and J by 4 bases, 7 bases remained unmatched. The CDR3, as DNA: TGTGCCAGCAGTGGCCGGGACAGGGGAACAGGGGCCAACGTCCTGACTTTC. This gives the protein CASSGRDRGTGANVLTF.

The rearrangement uses TRBV19 and TRBJ1-1; TRBD1 matches at 9 bases. Germline lookup yields CDR1 LNHDA and CDR2 SQIVND (reference sequence). The CDR3 is made up of 16 amino acids. Unmatched junction bases numbered 8, after V lost 5 bases and J lost 1 base. Here the CDR3 reads CASSRDRELRNTEAFF. The CDR3 DNA follows: TGTGCCAGTAGTCGGGACAGGGAGCTTCGGAACACTGAAGCTTTCTTT.

The rearrangement uses TRBV9 and TRBJ2-7; D possibly corresponds to TRBD2 (5 bases). Germline V CDR1 and CDR2: SGDLS, YYNGEE. V lost 3 bases and J 6 bases, leaving 13 bases between the germline ends. The CDR3 extends over 13 amino acids. The CDR3 spells CASSGVFEGEQYF. The CDR3 coding sequence is TGTGCCAGCAGCGGGGTCTTCGAGGGCGAGCAGTACTTC.

The chain employs TRBV27 and TRBJ2-7; the D gene is possibly TRBD2 (7 bases). Trimming stripped 1 base from V and 3 bases from J, with 13 bases between. The germline gives CDR1 MNHEY, CDR2 SMNVEV (reference sequence). The CDR3 contains 15 residues. CDR3 nucleotides: TGTGCCAGCAGTTTATTGGGGGAGGGGGGCTACGAGCAGTACTTC. It yields the protein CASSLLGEGGYEQYF.

This chain joins TRBV5-5 and TRBJ1-4; possibly TRBD1 for D (6 bases). CDR3 length equals 13 residues. Trimming removed 6 bases at V and 8 bases at J, with 14 bases between. Looked up from germline, CDR1 is SGHKS and CDR2 is YYEKEE (reference sequence). The CDR3 reads CASIQDSSEKLFF. CDR3 bases: TGTGCCAGCATCCAGGACAGCTCCGAAAAACTGTTTTTT.

The J gene is TRBJ2-3, the V gene TRBV18; a weak D match, TRBD2 (7 bases). Per germline, CDR1 KGHSH and CDR2 LQKENI. Between the trimmed V and J ends, which lost 1 base and 0 bases, there was a span of 14 bases. The CDR3 consists of 17 residues. CDR3 amino acids: CASSPRGGAASTDTQYF. The CDR3 DNA sequence: TGTGCCAGCTCACCACGGGGGGGGGCCGCGAGCACAGATACGCAGTATTTT.

This chain joins TRBV14 and TRBJ2-1; 9 nucleotides agree with TRBD2. Looked up from germline, CDR1 is SGHDN and CDR2 is FVKESK. Trimming removed 4 bases from V and 3 bases from J; junction bases left unmatched: 7. This CDR3 region has 16 residues. DNA for the CDR3: TGTGCCAGCAGCCGACTGAGCGGGGGGCTCTACAATGAGCAGTTCTTC. Protein sequence: CASSRLSGGLYNEQFF.

This clone was seen a single time. This chain uses TRBV28 with TRBJ2-1; D is unclear. The V end lost 5 bases, the J end lost 0 bases, and 8 bases lay between the germline ends. The CDR3 spans 14 residues. Germline lookup yields CDR1 MDHEN and CDR2 SYDVKM. This CDR3 is CASSPGYSYNEQFF. CDR3 nucleotides: TGTGCCAGCAGTCCCGGTTACTCCTACAATGAGCAGTTCTTC.

The chain carries TRBV6-6 and TRBJ1-1; D is uncertain. CDR1 is MNHNY and CDR2 is SVGAGI in the germline V gene (reference sequence). Trimming took off 6 bases at V and 0 bases at J, with 8 bases between the two ends. The CDR3 consists of 13 residues. CDR3 nucleotides: TGTGCCAGCAGACCCCCAGTGAACACTGAAGCTTTCTTT. Its protein product is CASRPPVNTEAFF.

This clone was observed a few times. This chain joins TRBV6-6 and TRBJ1-1; D not certain. Germline CDR1 reads MNHNY; CDR2 reads SVGAGI (reference sequence). Trimming cost V 2 bases and J 1 base, with 8 bases left between them. CDR3 size: 14 residues. CDR3 sequence reads: CASSYTRENTEAFF. DNA of the CDR3: TGTGCCAGCAGTTACACTAGGGAGAACACTGAAGCTTTCTTT.

This sequence joins TRBV30 and TRBJ2-7, with TRBD2 matching over 7 bases. Germline CDR1 and CDR2: GTSNPN and SVGIG (reference sequence). V shed 4 bases and J 5 bases; nucleotides not matched to a gene: 5. The length of the CDR3 is 12 residues. CDR3 coding DNA: TGTGCCTGGACGCCTGGGAGGGACGAGCAGTACTTC. It is translated as CAWTPGRDEQYF.

The CDR3 loop reads CASSLATNRGGNTIYF. The CDR3 bases are TGTGCCAGCAGCTTGGCCACCAATCGCGGAGGAAACACCATATATTTT. This chain links TRBV5-6 with TRBJ1-3; unclear D gene. The CDR3 is 16 amino acids. Trimming stripped 0 bases from V and 4 bases from J, with 14 bases between. The germline gives CDR1 SGHDT, CDR2 YYEEEE.

The chain uses TRBV5-1 and TRBJ1-5, with 11 bases aligning to TRBD1. CDR1 and CDR2 (germline): SGHRS, YFSETQ. This CDR3 has 17 residues. J lost 3 bases, V lost 0 bases, and 5 bases had no gene match. The CDR3 is CASSLGPGQGDNQPQHF. The CDR3 bases are TGCGCCAGCAGCTTGGGGCCGGGACAGGGGGACAATCAGCCCCAGCATTTT.

The J gene is TRBJ2-3, the V gene TRBV5-1, with D possibly being TRBD1 (6 bases). The CDR3 totals 16 residues. Germline CDR1 is SGHRS and CDR2 is YFSETQ. V was pared by 4 bases and J by 1 base, with 16 bases between. CDR3 nucleotide sequence: TGCGCCAGCAGCCCACGCCTGGACAGAGGCACAGATACGCAGTATTTT. Encoded protein: CASSPRLDRGTDTQYF. Filled out from reference TRBV5-1 and TRBJ2-3, the complete variable domain reads KAGVTQTPRYLIKTRGQQVTLSCSPISGHRSVSWYQQTPGQGLQFLFEYFSETQRNKGNFPGRFSGRQFSNSRSEMNVSTLELGDSALYLCASSPRLDRGTDTQYFGPGTRLTVL.

The rearrangement links TRBV11-2 to TRBJ1-4; TRBD1 might be the D (5 bases). Trimming left V 5 bases short and J 7 bases short, with 17 bases between. Germline V gene sequence: CDR1 SGHAT, CDR2 FQNNGV. The CDR3 covers 15 residues. The CDR3 here is CASSTSQGRVEKLFF. Here the CDR3 DNA reads TGTGCCAGCAGCACTAGCCAGGGCCGGGTTGAAAAACTGTTTTTT.

The CDR3 DNA reads TGTGCCAGCAGCCAAGATTCGGCGACAGGGGATGGCTACACCTTC. This codes for CASSQDSATGDGYTF. V is TRBV4-2 and J is TRBJ1-2; 8 nucleotides line up with TRBD1. Trimming took 0 bases from V and 6 from J; bases not matched to a gene: 6. The germline CDR1 and CDR2 sequences are LGHNA and YNFKEQ. This CDR3 is built from 15 residues.

Worth noting for this clone: An end of the junction differs from the germline gene, which may be a read error. This rearrangement joins TRBV5-5 to TRBJ2-1; possibly TRBD1 for D (6 bases). Germline assignment: CDR1 SGHKS and CDR2 YYEKEE (reference sequence). The CDR3 extends over 15 amino acids. This chain's CDR3 is CASSLGPGAHNEQFF. CDR3 nucleotide sequence: TGTGCCAGCAGTTTGGGGCCAGGGGCGCACAATGAGCAGTTCTTC.

This clone was detected once. The chain is built from TRBV29-1 and TRBJ2-3; D possibly corresponds to TRBD2 (6 bases). The CDR3 is 13 amino acids. V was pared by 6 bases and J by 2 bases, with 12 bases between. Per germline, CDR1 SQVTM and CDR2 ANQGSEA. CDR3: CSVRDFLTDTQYF. CDR3 DNA sequence: TGCAGCGTGAGGGACTTTCTCACAGATACGCAGTATTTT.